This entry concerns a single T cell receptor beta chain. These data originate in a study of blood T cell repertoires in COVID-19. Study background: Sample material is recorded as cDNA or gDNA derived from T cells, B-cell-depleted T cells, or PBMCs.

Assay: immunoSEQ multiplex PCR; the TCRdb copy retains only in-frame clones and omits some. The sample shows under 200,000 clones, around 85% of them seen only once. This receptor was taken from a woman aged 55-69 years with COVID-19, enrolled during active disease. Sequencing was performed on peripheral blood.

The CDR3, as DNA: TGTGCCAGCACCAGGACAGGGTTTTTGAACTATGGCTACACCTTC. Protein sequence: CASTRTGFLNYGYTF. The chain links TRBV27 to TRBJ1-2; 8 bases fit TRBD1. This CDR3 has 15 amino acids. The ends lost 7 bases at V and 2 bases at J; junction bases unmatched: 9. CDR1 is MNHEY, CDR2 SMNVEV, per germline (reference sequence).